This T cell receptor (beta chain) comes out of a study of T cell responses to AZD1222 COVID-19 vaccine. The CDR3 sequence is 16 residues long. Germline CDR1 reads MDHEN; CDR2 reads SYDVKM. After removal of 6 bases from V and 0 bases from J, the junction contained 11 bases not matched to a gene. Broader study findings: Nearly half of the spike-specific TCRs reportedly recognize variant regions that carry no mutations. Only after the peak T cell response were repertoires sampled. Donors were largely white British and mainly female; clonal diversity was possibly underestimated.

On this clone: Antigen: not known.

Sequenced by immunoSEQ multiplex PCR; TCRdb stores in-frame clones only, minus some. The data contain about 120,000 clones, around 90% of them seen just once; the ten biggest clones take up 4.5% to 6%. The sequence came from an adult in good health. The source was peripheral blood, collected on day 0 of AZD1222 vaccination. The rearrangement uses TRBV28 and TRBJ2-7, with 7 bases that match TRBD1. CDR3 coding DNA: TGTGCCAGCAGCACCGGACAGGCCATAAACTCCTACGAGCAGTACTTC. Amino acids: CASSTGQAINSYEQYF.